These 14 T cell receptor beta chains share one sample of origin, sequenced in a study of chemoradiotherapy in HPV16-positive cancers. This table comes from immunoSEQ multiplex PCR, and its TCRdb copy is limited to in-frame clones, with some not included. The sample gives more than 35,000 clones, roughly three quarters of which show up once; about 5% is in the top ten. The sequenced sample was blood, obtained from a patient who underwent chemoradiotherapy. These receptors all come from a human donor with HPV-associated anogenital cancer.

The CDR3 region is CASSLEGGAGNQPQHF. The CDR3 coding sequence is TGTGCCAGCAGCTTAGAAGGGGGGGCGGGCAATCAGCCCCAGCATTTT. The V call is TRBV11-2, the J call TRBJ1-5; maybe TRBD1 (6 bases). Trimming shortened V by 0 bases and J by 2 bases, and 11 bases separated the two germline ends. CDR3 length: 16 amino acids. Germline V gene sequence: CDR1 SGHAT, CDR2 FQNNGV. Full variable domain (missing parts from reference TRBV11-2 and TRBJ1-5): EAGVAQSPRYKIIEKRQSVAFWCNPISGHATLYWYQQILGQGPKLLIQFQNNGVVDDSQLPKDRFSAERLKGVDSTLKIQPAKLEDSAVYLCASSLEGGAGNQPQHFGDGTRLSIL.

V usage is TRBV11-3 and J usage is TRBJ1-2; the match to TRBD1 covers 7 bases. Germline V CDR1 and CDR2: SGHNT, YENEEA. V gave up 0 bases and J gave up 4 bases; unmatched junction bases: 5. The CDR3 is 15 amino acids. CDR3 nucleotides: TGTGCCAGCAGCTTAGATGAGGGACAGTCCTATGGCTACACCTTC. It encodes CASSLDEGQSYGYTF.

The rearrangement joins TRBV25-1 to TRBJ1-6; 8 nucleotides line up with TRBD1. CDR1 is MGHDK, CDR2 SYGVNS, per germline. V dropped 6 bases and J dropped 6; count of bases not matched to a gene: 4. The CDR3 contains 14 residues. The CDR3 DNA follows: TGTGCCAGCAGGGAGGACAGGGTTAATTCACCCCTCCACTTT. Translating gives CASREDRVNSPLHF.

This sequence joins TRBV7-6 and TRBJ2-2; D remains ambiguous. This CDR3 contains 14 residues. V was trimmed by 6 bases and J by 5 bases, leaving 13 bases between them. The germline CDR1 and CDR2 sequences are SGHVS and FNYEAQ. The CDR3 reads CASRPLGMTGELFF. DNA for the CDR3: TGTGCCAGCAGGCCGCTGGGCATGACCGGGGAGCTGTTTTTT.

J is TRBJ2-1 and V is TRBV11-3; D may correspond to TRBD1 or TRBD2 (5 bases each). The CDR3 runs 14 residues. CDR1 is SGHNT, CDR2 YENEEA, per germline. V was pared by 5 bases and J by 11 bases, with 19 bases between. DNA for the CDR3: TGTGCCAGCAGCATGGGACCCGCGTCGGGACAGCAGTTCTTC. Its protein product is CASSMGPASGQQFF.

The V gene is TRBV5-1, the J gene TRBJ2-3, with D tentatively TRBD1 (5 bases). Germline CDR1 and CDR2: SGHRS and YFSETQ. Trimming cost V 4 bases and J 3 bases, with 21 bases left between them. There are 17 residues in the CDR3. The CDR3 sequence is CASSPRVGRETTDTQYF. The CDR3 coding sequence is TGCGCCAGCAGCCCCAGGGTCGGCAGGGAAACGACAGATACGCAGTATTTT. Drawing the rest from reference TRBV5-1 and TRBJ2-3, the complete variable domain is KAGVTQTPRYLIKTRGQQVTLSCSPISGHRSVSWYQQTPGQGLQFLFEYFSETQRNKGNFPGRFSGRQFSNSRSEMNVSTLELGDSALYLCASSPRVGRETTDTQYFGPGTRLTVL.

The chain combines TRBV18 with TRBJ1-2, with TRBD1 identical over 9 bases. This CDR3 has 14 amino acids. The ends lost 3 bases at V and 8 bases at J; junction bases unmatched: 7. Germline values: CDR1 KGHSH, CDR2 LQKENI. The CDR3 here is CASSPSGTGNGYTF. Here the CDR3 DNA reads TGTGCCAGCTCACCGAGCGGGACAGGGAACGGCTACACCTTC.

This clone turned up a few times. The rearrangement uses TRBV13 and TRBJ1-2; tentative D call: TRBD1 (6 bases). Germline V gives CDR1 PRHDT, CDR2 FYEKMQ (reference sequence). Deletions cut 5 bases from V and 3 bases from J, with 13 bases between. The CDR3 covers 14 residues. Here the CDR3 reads CASSPRGRYYGYTF. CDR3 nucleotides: TGTGCCAGCAGCCCCAGGGGCAGGTACTATGGCTACACCTTC.

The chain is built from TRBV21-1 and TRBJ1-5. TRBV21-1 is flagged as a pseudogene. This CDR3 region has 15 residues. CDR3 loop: CASGSEEAFAQPQHF. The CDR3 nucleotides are TGTGCCAGCGGCTCTGAGGAGGCCTTCGCTCAGCCCCAGCATTTT.

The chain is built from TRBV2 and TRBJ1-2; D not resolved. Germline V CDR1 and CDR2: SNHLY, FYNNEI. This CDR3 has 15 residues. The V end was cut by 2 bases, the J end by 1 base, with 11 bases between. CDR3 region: CASSESWGDNYGYTF. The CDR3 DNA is TGTGCCAGCAGTGAAAGCTGGGGAGATAACTATGGCTACACCTTC. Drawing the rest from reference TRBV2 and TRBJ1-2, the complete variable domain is EPEVTQTPSHQVTQMGQEVILRCVPISNHLYFYWYRQILGQKVEFLVSFYNNEISEKSEIFDDQFSVERPDGSNFTLKIRSTKLEDSAMYFCASSESWGDNYGYTFGSGTRLTVV.

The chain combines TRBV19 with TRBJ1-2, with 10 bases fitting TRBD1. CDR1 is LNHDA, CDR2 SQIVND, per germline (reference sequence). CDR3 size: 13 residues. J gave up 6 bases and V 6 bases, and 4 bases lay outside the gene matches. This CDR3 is CASRIGTGDGYTF. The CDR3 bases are TGTGCCAGTAGGATCGGGACAGGGGATGGCTACACCTTC.

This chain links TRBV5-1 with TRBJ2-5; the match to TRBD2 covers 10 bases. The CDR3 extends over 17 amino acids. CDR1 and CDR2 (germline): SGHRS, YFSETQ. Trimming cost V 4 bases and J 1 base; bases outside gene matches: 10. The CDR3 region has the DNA TGCGCCAGCAGCCTACCTGTAGCGGGGGGCCCCCAAGAGACCCAGTACTTC. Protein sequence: CASSLPVAGGPQETQYF.

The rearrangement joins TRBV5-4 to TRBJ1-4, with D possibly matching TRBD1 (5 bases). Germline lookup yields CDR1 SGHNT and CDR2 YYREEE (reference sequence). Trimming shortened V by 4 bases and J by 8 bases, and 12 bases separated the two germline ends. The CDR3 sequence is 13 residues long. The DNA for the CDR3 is TGTGCCAGCAGCGCCGGGACCGTAGAAAAACTGTTTTTT. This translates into CASSAGTVEKLFF.

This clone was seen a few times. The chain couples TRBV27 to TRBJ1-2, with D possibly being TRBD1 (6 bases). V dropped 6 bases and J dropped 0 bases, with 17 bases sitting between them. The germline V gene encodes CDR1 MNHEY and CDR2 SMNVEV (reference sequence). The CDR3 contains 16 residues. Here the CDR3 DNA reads TGTGCCAGCAGACGAGGACAGACCCGTGCTAACTATGGCTACACCTTC. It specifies CASRRGQTRANYGYTF.